These T cell receptor beta chains were read from a single sample in a study of CD8+CD57+ T cells in acquired aplastic anemia. TCRdb reprocessed the reads via MiXCR and lists one record per CDR3 protein. The table records 160,000 or so distinct CDR3 sequences, about 64% of them present only once. The specimen was sorted CD4+, CD8+, or CD8+CD57+ T cells (not recorded which) from PBMCs. Receptor source: a human donor with aplastic anemia. CDR3s include the opening cysteine and the closing phenylalanine or tryptophan. The order of the fields is clone size, V gene, J gene, D gene, CDR3 DNA, CDR3 protein. The D gene is left open where the match is weak. Clone sizes are given selectively: once, few, many, or a class where the clone is expanded.

>-|TRBV20-1|TRBJ2-7|TRBD2
TGCAGCGTTGGAGGTAGCGGGAGGTACGAGCAGTACTTC
CSVGGSGRYEQYF
>once|TRBV19|TRBJ1-5|-
TGTGCCAGTAGAATGGGTGGGGGGGGTCAGCCCCAGCATTTT
CASRMGGGGQPQHF
>-|TRBV2|TRBJ1-3|TRBD1
TGTGCCAGCAGTCCCAGGGGGTCTGGAAACACCATATATTTT
CASSPRGSGNTIYF
>-|TRBV7-2|TRBJ1-6|-
TGTGCCAGCAGCTTAAGAACCAGGGGTTCACCCCTCCACTTT
CASSLRTRGSPLHF
>many|TRBV6-4|TRBJ2-3|-
TGTGCCAGCAGTGATTACGAGGGGGCAGATACGCAGTATTTT
CASSDYEGADTQYF
>few|TRBV2|TRBJ2-3|-
TGTGCCAGCAAGGCGGGGGCTCCGCCAGATACGCAGTATTTT
CASKAGAPPDTQYF
>-|TRBV19|TRBJ2-3|TRBD1
TGTGCCAGTACCCGAGGACAGGGCGGGGGCACAGATACGCAGTATTTT
CASTRGQGGGTDTQYF
>-|TRBV10-3|TRBJ2-7|TRBD2
TGTGCCATCAGTGATTTGGGCGGGAGTGCCTCCTACGAGCAGTACTTC
CAISDLGGSASYEQYF
>-|TRBV7-7|TRBJ2-5|-
TGTGCTAGCAGCCTAAATGGAGAGACCCAGTACTTC
CASSLNGETQYF
>-|TRBV20-1|TRBJ2-7|TRBD2
TGCAGTGCCTTGGATCCGGCTAGCGGTTCCTACGAGCAGTACTTC
CSALDPASGSYEQYF
>once|TRBV5-1|TRBJ2-2|-
TGCGCCAGCAGCTTCGGCACCGGGGAGCTGTTTTTT
CASSFGTGELFF
>few|TRBV20-1|TRBJ2-7|-
TGCAGTGCTGGGGAGTACGAGCAGTACTTC
CSAGEYEQYF
>-|TRBV20-1|TRBJ1-5|-
TGCAGTGCTAGAGATCTAAGAGGGAGCAATCAGCCCCAGCATTTT
CSARDLRGSNQPQHF
>-|TRBV20-1|TRBJ2-5|TRBD2
TGCAGTGCCTCTGCTATGCGGGGGATGGGGGAGACCCAGTACTTC
CSASAMRGMGETQYF
>-|TRBV6-4|TRBJ2-1|-
TGTGCCAGCAGTGACTCCGGTGATAGCAATCAGCAGTTCTTC
CASSDSGDSNQQFF
>-|TRBV7-2|TRBJ2-1|-
TGTGCCAGCAGCCCACTAGCAGGAGCCCGCAATGAGCAGTTCTTC
CASSPLAGARNEQFF
>-|TRBV19|TRBJ2-3|-
TGTGCCAGTTCCGATGAGCGGGGCACAGATACGCAGTATTTT
CASSDERGTDTQYF
>-|TRBV20-1|TRBJ1-2|-
TGCAGTGCTAGAGAGGGGGCCCCGTATGGCTACACCTTC
CSAREGAPYGYTF
>few|TRBV7-9|TRBJ2-3|-
TGTGCCAGCAGCTTAGCCCTCCAGGCAGATACGCAGTATTTT
CASSLALQADTQYF
>-|TRBV24-1|TRBJ2-2|-
TGTGCCACCAGCGGGGGAGACACCGGGGAGCTGTTTTTT
CATSGGDTGELFF
>-|TRBV7-9|TRBJ2-2|-
TGTGCCAGCAGTCCGAACGCGCCGGGACAGAACACCGGGGAGCTGTTTTTT
CASSPNAPGQNTGELFF
>-|TRBV7-2|TRBJ2-7|-
TGTGCCAGCAGCTCAGGGGGTTCAGGGGGGGTCGAGCAGTACTTC
CASSSGGSGGVEQYF
>-|TRBV7-8|TRBJ2-5|-
TGTGCCAGCAGCTTCCGGGCCGAGGTCGGAGGGACCCAGTACTTC
CASSFRAEVGGTQYF
>-|TRBV3-2|TRBJ1-1|-
TGTGCCACCCACGGACAGGTCTCTGAAGCTTTCTTT
CATHGQVSEAFF
>many|TRBV5-8|TRBJ2-4|TRBD2
TGTGCCAGTAGGGAGGGCAGCGGCATTCAGTACTTC
CASREGSGIQYF
>-|TRBV24-1|TRBJ1-2|-
TGTGCCACCAGTGAATCAGATTACTATGGCTACACCTTC
CATSESDYYGYTF
>-|TRBV6-6|TRBJ1-2|-
TGTGCCAGCAGGACCGGGACAAGTAACTATGGCTACACCTTC
CASRTGTSNYGYTF
>-|TRBV9|TRBJ2-3|TRBD2
TGTGCCAGCAGCGTAGAGTCGGCGGGGGGGGACACAGATACGCAGTATTTT
CASSVESAGGDTDTQYF
>-|TRBV19|TRBJ2-7|-
TGTGCCAGTAGTATAGCGCCGGAATACGAGCAGTACTTC
CASSIAPEYEQYF
>-|TRBV7-8|TRBJ2-5|-
TGCGCCAGCAGCCAAGCGGACCGCCGGGCGCTGGGAGAGACCCAGTACTTC
CASSQADRRALGETQYF